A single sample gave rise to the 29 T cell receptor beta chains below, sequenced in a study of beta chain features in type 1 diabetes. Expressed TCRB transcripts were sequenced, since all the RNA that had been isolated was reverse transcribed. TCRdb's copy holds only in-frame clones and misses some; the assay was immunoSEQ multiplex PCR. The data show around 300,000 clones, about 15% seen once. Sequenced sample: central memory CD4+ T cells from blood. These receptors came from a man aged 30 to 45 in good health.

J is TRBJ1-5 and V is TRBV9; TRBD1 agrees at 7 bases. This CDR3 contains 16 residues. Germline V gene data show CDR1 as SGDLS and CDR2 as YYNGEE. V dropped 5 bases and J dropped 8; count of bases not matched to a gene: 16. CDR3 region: CASSTTGEPQREPQHF. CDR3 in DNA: TGTGCCAGCAGTACTACAGGGGAACCTCAGCGGGAGCCCCAGCATTTT.

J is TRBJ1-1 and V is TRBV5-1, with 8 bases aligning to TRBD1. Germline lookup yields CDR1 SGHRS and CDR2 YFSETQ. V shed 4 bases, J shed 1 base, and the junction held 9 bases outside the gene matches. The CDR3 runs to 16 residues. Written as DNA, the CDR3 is TGCGCCAGCAGCCCGACGAAAGGGACAGGGAACACTGAAGCTTTCTTT. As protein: CASSPTKGTGNTEAFF.

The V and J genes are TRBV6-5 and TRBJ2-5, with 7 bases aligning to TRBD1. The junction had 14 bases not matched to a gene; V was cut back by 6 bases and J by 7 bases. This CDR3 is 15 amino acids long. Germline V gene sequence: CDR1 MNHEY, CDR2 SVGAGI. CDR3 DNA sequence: TGTGCCAGCAGACGCGGACAGGTCCTCGGAGGGACCCAGTACTTC. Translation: CASRRGQVLGGTQYF.

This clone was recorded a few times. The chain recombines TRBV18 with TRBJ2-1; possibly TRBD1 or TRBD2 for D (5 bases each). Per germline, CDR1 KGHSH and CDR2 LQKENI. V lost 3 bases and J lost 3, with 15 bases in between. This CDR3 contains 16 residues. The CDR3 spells CASSPPLRGHYNEQFF. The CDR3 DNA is TGTGCCAGCTCACCGCCCTTGAGGGGCCACTACAATGAGCAGTTCTTC.

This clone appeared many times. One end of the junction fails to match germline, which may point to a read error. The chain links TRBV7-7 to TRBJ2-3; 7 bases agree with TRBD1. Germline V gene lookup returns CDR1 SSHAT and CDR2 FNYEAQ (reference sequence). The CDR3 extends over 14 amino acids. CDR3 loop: CASSPTGTTDTQYF. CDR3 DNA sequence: TGTGCTAGCAGCCCGACAGGGACCACAGATACGCAGTATTTT.

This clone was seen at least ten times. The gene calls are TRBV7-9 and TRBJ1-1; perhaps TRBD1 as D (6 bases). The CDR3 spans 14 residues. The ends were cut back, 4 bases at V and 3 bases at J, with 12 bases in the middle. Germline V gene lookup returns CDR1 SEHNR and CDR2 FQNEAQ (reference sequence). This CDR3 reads CASSSRDTYTEAFF. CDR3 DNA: TGTGCCAGCAGCTCCCGGGACACCTACACTGAAGCTTTCTTT.

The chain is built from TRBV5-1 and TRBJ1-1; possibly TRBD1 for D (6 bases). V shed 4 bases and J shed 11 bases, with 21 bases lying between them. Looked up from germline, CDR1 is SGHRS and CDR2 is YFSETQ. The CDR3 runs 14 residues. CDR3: CASSLGSGEAYAFF. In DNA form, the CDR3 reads TGCGCCAGCAGCCTTGGTTCAGGGGAGGCTTACGCTTTCTTT.

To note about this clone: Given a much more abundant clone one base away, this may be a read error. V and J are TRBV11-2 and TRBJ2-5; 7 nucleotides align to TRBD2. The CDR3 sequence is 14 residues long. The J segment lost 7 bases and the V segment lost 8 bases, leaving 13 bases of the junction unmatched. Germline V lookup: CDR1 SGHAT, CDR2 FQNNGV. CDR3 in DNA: TGTGCCAGCGGGAGGGCTGGGGTGTCAGGGACCCAGTACTTC. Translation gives CASGRAGVSGTQYF.

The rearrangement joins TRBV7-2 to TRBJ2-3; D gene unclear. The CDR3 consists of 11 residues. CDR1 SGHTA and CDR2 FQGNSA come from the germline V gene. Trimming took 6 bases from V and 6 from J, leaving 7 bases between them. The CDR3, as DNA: TGTGCCAGCAGGGGGATCGATACGCAGTATTTT. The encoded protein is CASRGIDTQYF. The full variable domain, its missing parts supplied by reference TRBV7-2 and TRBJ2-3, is GAGVSQSPSNKVTEKGKDVELRCDPISGHTALYWYRQSLGQGLEFLIYFQGNSAPDKSGLPSDRFSAERTGGSVSTLTIQRTQQEDSAVYLCASRGIDTQYFGPGTRLTVL.

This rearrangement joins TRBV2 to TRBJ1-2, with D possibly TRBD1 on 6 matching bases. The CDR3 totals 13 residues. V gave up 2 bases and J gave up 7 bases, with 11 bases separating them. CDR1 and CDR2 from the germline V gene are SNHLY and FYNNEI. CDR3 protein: CASSETFRGGYTF. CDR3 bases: TGTGCCAGCAGTGAAACTTTCAGGGGTGGCTACACCTTC.

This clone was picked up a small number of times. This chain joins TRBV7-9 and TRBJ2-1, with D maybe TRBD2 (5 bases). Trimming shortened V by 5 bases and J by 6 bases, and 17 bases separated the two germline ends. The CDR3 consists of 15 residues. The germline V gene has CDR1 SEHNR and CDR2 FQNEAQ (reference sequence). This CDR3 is CASSQGLGWSNEQFF. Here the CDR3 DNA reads TGTGCCAGCAGCCAAGGACTGGGGTGGAGCAATGAGCAGTTCTTC. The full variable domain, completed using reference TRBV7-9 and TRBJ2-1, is DTGVSQNPRHKITKRGQNVTFRCDPISEHNRLYWYRQTLGQGPEFLTYFQNEAQLEKSRLLSDRFSAERPKGSFSTLEIQRTEQGDSAMYLCASSQGLGWSNEQFFGPGTRLTVL.

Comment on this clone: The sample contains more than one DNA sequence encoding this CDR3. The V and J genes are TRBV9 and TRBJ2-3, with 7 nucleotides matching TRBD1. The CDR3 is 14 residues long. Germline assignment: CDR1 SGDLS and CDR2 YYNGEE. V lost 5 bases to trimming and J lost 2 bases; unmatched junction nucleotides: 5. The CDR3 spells CASSWTGHTDTQYF. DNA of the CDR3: TGTGCCAGCAGTTGGACAGGTCACACAGATACGCAGTATTTT.

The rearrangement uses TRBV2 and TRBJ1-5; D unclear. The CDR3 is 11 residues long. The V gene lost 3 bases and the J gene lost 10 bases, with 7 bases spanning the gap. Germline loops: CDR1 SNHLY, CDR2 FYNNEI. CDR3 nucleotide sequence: TGTGCCAGCAGTGACACCGGCCCCCAGCATTTT. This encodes CASSDTGPQHF.

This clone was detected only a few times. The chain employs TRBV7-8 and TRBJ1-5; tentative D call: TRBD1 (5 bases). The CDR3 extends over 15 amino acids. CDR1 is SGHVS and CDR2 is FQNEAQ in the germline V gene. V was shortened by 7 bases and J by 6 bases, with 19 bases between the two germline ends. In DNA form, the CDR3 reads TGTGCCAGCATCAAAGGGGCGGGGTTCGGTCAGCCCCAGCATTTT. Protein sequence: CASIKGAGFGQPQHF. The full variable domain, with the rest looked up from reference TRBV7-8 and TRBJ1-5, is GAGVSQSPRYKVAKRGQDVALRCDPISGHVSLFWYQQALGQGPEFLTYFQNEAQLDKSGLPSDRFFAERPEGSVSTLKIQRTQQEDSAVYLCASIKGAGFGQPQHFGDGTRLSIL.

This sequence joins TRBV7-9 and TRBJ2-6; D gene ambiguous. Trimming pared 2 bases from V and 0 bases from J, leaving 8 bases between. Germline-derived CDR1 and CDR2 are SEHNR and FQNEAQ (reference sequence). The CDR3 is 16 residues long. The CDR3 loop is CASSLSSTSGANVLTF. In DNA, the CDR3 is TGTGCCAGCAGCTTAAGTTCTACCTCTGGGGCCAACGTCCTGACTTTC.

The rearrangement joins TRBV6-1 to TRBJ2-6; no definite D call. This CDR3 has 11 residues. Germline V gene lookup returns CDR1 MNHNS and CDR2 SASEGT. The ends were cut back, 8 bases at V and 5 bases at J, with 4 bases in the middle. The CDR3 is CASLRANVLTF. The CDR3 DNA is TGTGCCAGCCTGCGGGCCAACGTCCTGACTTTC.

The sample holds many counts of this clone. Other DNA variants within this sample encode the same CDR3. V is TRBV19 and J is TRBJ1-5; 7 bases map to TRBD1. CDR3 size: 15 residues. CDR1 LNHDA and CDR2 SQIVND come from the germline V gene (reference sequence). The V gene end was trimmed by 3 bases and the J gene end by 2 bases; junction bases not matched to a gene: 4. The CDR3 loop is CASSMGTVGNQPQHF. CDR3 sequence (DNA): TGTGCCAGTAGTATGGGGACAGTGGGCAATCAGCCCCAGCATTTT.

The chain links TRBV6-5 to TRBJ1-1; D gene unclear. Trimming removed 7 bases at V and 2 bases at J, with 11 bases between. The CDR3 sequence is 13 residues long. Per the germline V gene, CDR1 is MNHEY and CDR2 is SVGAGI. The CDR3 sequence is CASNSGINTEAFF. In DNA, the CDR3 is TGTGCCAGCAACTCCGGGATTAACACTGAAGCTTTCTTT.

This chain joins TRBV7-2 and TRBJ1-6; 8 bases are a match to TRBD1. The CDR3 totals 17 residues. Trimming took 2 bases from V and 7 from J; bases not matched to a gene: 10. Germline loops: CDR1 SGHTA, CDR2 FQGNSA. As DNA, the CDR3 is TGTGCCAGCAGCTTATCACCCCCCGACAGGGGAAATTCACCCCTCCACTTT. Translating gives CASSLSPPDRGNSPLHF.

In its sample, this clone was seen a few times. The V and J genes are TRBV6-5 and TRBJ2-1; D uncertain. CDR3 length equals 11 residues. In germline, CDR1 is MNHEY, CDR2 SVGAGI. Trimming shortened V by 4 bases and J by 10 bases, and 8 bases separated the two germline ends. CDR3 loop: CASSLDGEQFF. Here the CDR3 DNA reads TGTGCCAGCAGTTTGGACGGGGAGCAGTTCTTC.

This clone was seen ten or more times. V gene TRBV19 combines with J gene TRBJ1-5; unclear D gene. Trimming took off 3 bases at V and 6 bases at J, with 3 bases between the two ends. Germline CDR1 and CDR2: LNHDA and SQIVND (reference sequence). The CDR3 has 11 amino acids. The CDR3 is CASSIGQPQHF. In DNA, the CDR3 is TGTGCCAGTAGTATTGGTCAGCCCCAGCATTTT.

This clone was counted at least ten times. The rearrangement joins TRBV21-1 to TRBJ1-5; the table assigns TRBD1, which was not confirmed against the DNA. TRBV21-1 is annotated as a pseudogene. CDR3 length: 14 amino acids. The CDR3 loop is CASSTDGTGLYRNF. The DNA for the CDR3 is TGTGCCAGCAGCACCGACGGGACAGGGTTGTACCGAAATTTT.

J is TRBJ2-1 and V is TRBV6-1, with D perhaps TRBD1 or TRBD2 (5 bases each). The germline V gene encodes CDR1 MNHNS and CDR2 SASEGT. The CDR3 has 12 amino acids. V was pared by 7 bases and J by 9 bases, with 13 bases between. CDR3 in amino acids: CASIEGTSEQFF. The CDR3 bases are TGTGCCAGCATCGAAGGGACCAGTGAGCAGTTCTTC.

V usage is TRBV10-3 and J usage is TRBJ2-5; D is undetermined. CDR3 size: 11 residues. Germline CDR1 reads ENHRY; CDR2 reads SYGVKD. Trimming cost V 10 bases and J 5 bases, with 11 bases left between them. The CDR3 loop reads CASWVGETQYF. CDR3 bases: TGTGCCAGCTGGGTGGGCGAGACCCAGTACTTC.

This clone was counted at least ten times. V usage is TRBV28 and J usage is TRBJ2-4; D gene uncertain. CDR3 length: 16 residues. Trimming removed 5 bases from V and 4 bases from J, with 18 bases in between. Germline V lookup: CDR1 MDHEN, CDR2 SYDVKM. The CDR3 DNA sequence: TGTGCCAGCAGTCCCCGTGGAAAACCAGCAAAAAACATTCAGTACTTC. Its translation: CASSPRGKPAKNIQYF. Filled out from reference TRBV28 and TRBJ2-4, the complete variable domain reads DVKVTQSSRYLVKRTGEKVFLECVQDMDHENMFWYRQDPGLGLRLIYFSYDVKMKEKGDIPEGYSVSREKKERFSLILESASTNQTSMYLCASSPRGKPAKNIQYFGAGTRLSVL.

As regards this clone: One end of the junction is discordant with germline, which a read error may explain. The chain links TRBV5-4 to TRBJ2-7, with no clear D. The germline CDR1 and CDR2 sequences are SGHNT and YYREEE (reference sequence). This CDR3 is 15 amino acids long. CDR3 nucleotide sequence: TGCGCCAGCAGCCAAGGTTCCAGCTTCGACTACGAGCAGTACTTC. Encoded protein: CASSQGSSFDYEQYF. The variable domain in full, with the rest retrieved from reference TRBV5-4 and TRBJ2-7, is ETGVTQSPTHLIKTRGQQVTLRCSSQSGHNTVSWYQQALGQGPQFIFQYYREEENGRGNFPPRFSGLQFPNYSSELNVNALELDDSALYLCASSQGSSFDYEQYFGPGTRLTVT.

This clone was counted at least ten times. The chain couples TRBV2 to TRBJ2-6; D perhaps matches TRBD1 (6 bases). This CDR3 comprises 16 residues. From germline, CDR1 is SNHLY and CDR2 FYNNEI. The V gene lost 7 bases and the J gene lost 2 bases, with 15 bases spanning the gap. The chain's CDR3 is CASTFTGITGANVLTF. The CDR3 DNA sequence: TGTGCCAGCACCTTCACAGGGATAACTGGGGCCAACGTCCTGACTTTC.

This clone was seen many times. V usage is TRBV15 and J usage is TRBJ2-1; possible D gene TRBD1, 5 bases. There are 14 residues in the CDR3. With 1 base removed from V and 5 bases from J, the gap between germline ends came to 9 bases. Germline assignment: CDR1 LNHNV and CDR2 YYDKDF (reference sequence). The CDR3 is CATSRGGRDNEQFF. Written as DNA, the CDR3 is TGTGCCACCAGCAGAGGAGGCAGGGACAATGAGCAGTTCTTC.

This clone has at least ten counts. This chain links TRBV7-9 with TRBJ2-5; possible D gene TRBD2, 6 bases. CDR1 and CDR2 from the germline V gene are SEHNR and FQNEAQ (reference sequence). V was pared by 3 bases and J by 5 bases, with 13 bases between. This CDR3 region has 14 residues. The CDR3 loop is CASSLWRDEETQYF. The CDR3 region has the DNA TGTGCCAGCAGCTTGTGGCGGGACGAGGAGACCCAGTACTTC.